The present entry profiles one TCR beta chain with its context. What it binds is unknown. A much larger clone lies a single base off, so this may be a read error. Germline V lookup: CDR1 MNHEY, CDR2 SVGEGT. The CDR3 runs 13 residues. V dropped 7 bases and J dropped 6 bases, with 13 bases sitting between them. Genomic DNA was employed as the template in profiling TCR beta VDJ and CDR3. TCRdb re-called the reads through MiXCR, storing one row per CDR3 protein. Among around 250,000 distinct CDR3 sequences listed, 56% were seen once. The sample originates from a study of CD8+CD57+ T cells in acquired aplastic anemia. Study details: Sorting CD4+ and CD8+ cells gave DNA averaging roughly 3.5 ug.

Study outcomes and limitations: Simpson's diversity of CD8+ cells was not significantly different in patients compared with controls. Around 27 sequences, all CD8+ CDR3, were shared between patients and controls.

The chain employs TRBV6-2 or TRBV6-3 and TRBJ1-5, with D possibly matching TRBD1 (6 bases). Specimen: sorted CD4+, CD8+, or CD8+CD57+ T cells (not recorded which) from PBMCs. The TCR sequence derives from a human donor with severe aplastic anemia or a healthy control (not recorded which). DNA of the CDR3: TGTGCCAGCAACGACAGGAGGAGTCAGCCCCAGCATTTT. Amino acid sequence: CASNDRRSQPQHF.